What follows are 13 T cell receptor beta chains derived from one specimen sequenced in a study of CD8 T cells in ankylosing spondylitis. Using its own MiXCR run on the 5' RACE reads, TCRdb lists one record per CDR3 protein. The repertoire includes under 15,000 distinct CDR3 sequences, 2.8% of them detected once, and around 10% sits in the top ten. The sequenced sample consisted of blood, either unsorted or a sorted T cell fraction (not recorded which). These receptors were obtained from a male donor with ankylosing spondylitis or in good health (not recorded which).

This clonotype is labeled medium-sized. The chain links TRBV9 to TRBJ2-1, with D possibly TRBD2 on 5 matching bases. The germline gives CDR1 SGDLS, CDR2 YYNGEE. Trimming removed 0 bases at V and 3 bases at J, with 10 bases between. CDR3 length: 15 amino acids. The CDR3 sequence: CASSVEAESYNEQFF. The CDR3 DNA reads TGTGCCAGCAGCGTAGAAGCGGAAAGCTACAATGAGCAGTTCTTC. Complete variable domain (other parts from reference TRBV9 and TRBJ2-1): DSGVTQTPKHLITATGQRVTLRCSPRSGDLSVYWYQQSLDQGLQFLIQYYNGEERAKGNILERFSAQQFPDLHSELNLSSLELGDSALYFCASSVEAESYNEQFFGPGTRLTVL.

The table lists this clonotype with many counts. The chain links TRBV9 to TRBJ1-6, with 8 bases aligning to TRBD1. J gave up 9 bases and V 2 bases, and 4 bases lay outside the gene matches. CDR3 length: 14 amino acids. CDR1 and CDR2 (germline): SGDLS, YYNGEE. CDR3 nucleotide sequence: TGTGCCAGCAGCGTGACAGGGGCCCGTTCACCCCTCCACTTT. This encodes CASSVTGARSPLHF.

There are many counts of this clonotype. The chain links TRBV9 to TRBJ2-3, with unresolved D. The CDR3 is 15 amino acids. The V gene's germline CDR1 is SGDLS and CDR2 YYNGEE. V shed 0 bases and J shed 3 bases, with 11 bases lying between them. As DNA, the CDR3 is TGTGCCAGCAGCGTAGCGATCACAGATACAGATACGCAGTATTTT. This encodes CASSVAITDTDTQYF.

This clonotype was seen many times. J is TRBJ1-2 and V is TRBV9; D is unclear. The CDR3 length is 13 residues. Per the germline V gene, CDR1 is SGDLS and CDR2 is YYNGEE. The V and J ends lost 0 bases and 4 bases respectively, with 7 bases between them. CDR3 sequence (DNA): TGTGCCAGCAGCGTAGCAGTCGGCTATGGCTACACCTTC. Its protein product is CASSVAVGYGYTF.

The chain joins TRBV9 to TRBJ1-4; possibly TRBD1 for D (6 bases). The CDR3 has 16 residues. Trimming left V 0 bases short and J 0 bases short, with 9 bases between. Germline V gene sequence: CDR1 SGDLS, CDR2 YYNGEE. CDR3 sequence reads: CASSVGGGPTNEKLFF. In nucleotides, the CDR3 is TGTGCCAGCAGCGTAGGCGGGGGGCCAACTAATGAAAAACTGTTTTTT.

In this sample, this clonotype is medium-sized. The chain carries TRBV9 and TRBJ2-1, with D hard to call. This CDR3 contains 12 residues. V lost 3 bases and J 5 bases, leaving 6 bases between the germline ends. CDR1 SGDLS and CDR2 YYNGEE come from the germline V gene. The CDR3: CASSAINNEQFF. The CDR3 DNA reads as TGTGCCAGCAGCGCTATAAACAATGAGCAGTTCTTC. The whole variable domain, remainder taken from reference TRBV9 and TRBJ2-1, is DSGVTQTPKHLITATGQRVTLRCSPRSGDLSVYWYQQSLDQGLQFLIQYYNGEERAKGNILERFSAQQFPDLHSELNLSSLELGDSALYFCASSAINNEQFFGPGTRLTVL.

This clonotype has a count of ten or more. The CDR3 sequence: CASSPRQDGSPLHF. In DNA form, the CDR3 reads TGTGCCAGCAGCCCCCGACAAGATGGGTCACCCCTCCACTTT. V usage is TRBV9 and J usage is TRBJ1-6; D is unclear. From germline, CDR1 is SGDLS and CDR2 YYNGEE. With 4 bases removed from V and 10 bases from J, the gap between germline ends came to 15 bases. This CDR3 has 14 residues.

This clonotype has ten or more counts. This chain connects TRBV9 to TRBJ1-6; D might be TRBD1 (6 bases). This CDR3 is built from 16 residues. Trimming stripped 4 bases from V and 7 bases from J, with 18 bases between. Germline V gives CDR1 SGDLS, CDR2 YYNGEE. This chain's CDR3 is CASSLNQGIVNSPLHF. In DNA form, the CDR3 reads TGTGCCAGCAGCCTAAACCAGGGGATCGTCAATTCACCCCTCCACTTT.

This clonotype is labeled as medium-sized. The V gene is TRBV9, the J gene TRBJ2-2; 7 bases fit TRBD1. Germline V lookup: CDR1 SGDLS, CDR2 YYNGEE. The CDR3 has 16 amino acids. Trimming took 4 bases from V and 3 from J; bases not matched to a gene: 9. This chain's CDR3 is CASSRQGVKDTGELFF. For the CDR3, the DNA is TGTGCCAGCAGCCGTCAGGGGGTAAAGGACACCGGGGAGCTGTTTTTT.

This clonotype is classed as medium-sized. The V and J genes are TRBV9 and TRBJ2-2; no reliable D call. V shed 0 bases and J shed 5 bases, with 5 bases lying between them. CDR3 length equals 13 residues. CDR1 SGDLS and CDR2 YYNGEE come from the germline V gene. CDR3 protein: CASSVGPTGELFF. The CDR3 nucleotides are TGTGCCAGCAGCGTAGGCCCAACCGGGGAGCTGTTTTTT.

In this sample, this clonotype turned up many times. The V and J genes are TRBV9 and TRBJ2-5; D may be TRBD1 (6 bases). Germline-derived CDR1 and CDR2 are SGDLS and YYNGEE. Trimming pared 0 bases from V and 1 base from J, leaving 7 bases between. This CDR3 has 14 amino acids. CDR3 bases: TGTGCCAGCAGCGTAGACAGGGCCCAAGAGACCCAGTACTTC. Amino acid sequence: CASSVDRAQETQYF. Combining the CDR3 with reference TRBV9 and TRBJ2-5 gives the whole variable domain DSGVTQTPKHLITATGQRVTLRCSPRSGDLSVYWYQQSLDQGLQFLIQYYNGEERAKGNILERFSAQQFPDLHSELNLSSLELGDSALYFCASSVDRAQETQYFGPGTRLLVL.

Ten or more counts support this clonotype. The chain links TRBV9 to TRBJ2-7; 12 bases are shared with TRBD2. Germline CDR1 is SGDLS and CDR2 is YYNGEE. V lost 3 bases to trimming and J lost 3 bases; unmatched junction nucleotides: 4. The CDR3 runs 15 residues. CDR3 DNA sequence: TGTGCCAGCAGCGCGGGGACTAGCGGGTTCTACGAGCAGTACTTC. This sequence encodes CASSAGTSGFYEQYF.

This clonotype was detected many times. The CDR3 DNA reads as TGTGCCAGCAGCGTAGACTCCCGGGTAGCGGGGGCCTCCTACAATGAGCAGTTCTTC. It encodes CASSVDSRVAGASYNEQFF. J is TRBJ2-1 and V is TRBV9; 9 bases line up with TRBD2. This CDR3 contains 19 residues. V shed 0 bases and J 0 bases; nucleotides not matched to a gene: 10. Germline V CDR1 and CDR2: SGDLS, YYNGEE.